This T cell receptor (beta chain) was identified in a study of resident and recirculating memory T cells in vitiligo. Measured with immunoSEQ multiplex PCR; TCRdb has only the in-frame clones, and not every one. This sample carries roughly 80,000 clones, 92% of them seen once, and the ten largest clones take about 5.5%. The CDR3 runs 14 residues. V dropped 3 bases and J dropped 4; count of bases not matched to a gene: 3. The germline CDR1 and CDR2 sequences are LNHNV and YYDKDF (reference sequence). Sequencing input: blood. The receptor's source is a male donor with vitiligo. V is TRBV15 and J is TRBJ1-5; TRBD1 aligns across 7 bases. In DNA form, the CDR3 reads TGTGCCACCAGCAGTTACAGGGGAAATCAGCCCCAGCATTTT. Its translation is CATSSYRGNQPQHF.